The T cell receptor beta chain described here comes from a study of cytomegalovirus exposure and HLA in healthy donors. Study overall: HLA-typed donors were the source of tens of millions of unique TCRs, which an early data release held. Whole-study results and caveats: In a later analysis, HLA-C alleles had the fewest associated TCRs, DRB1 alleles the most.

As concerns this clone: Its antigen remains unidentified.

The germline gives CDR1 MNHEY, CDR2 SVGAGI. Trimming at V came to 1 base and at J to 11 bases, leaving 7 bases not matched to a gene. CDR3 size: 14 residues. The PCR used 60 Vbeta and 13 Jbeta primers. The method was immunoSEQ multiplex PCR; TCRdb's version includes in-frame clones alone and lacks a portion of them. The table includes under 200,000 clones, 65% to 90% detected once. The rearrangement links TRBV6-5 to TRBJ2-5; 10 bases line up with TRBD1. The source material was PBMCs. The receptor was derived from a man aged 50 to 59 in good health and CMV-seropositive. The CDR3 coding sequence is TGTGCCAGCAGTTACTTCGGACAGGGGGGAGAGCAGTACTTC. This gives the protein CASSYFGQGGEQYF.